The 17 T cell receptor beta chains reported below all come from one sample, sequenced in a study of CD8+ T cells in alopecia areata. Sequencing templates came from extracted RNA that was reverse transcribed into cDNA. Profiling relied on immunoSEQ multiplex PCR, and the TCRdb table lists in-frame clones only, not all of them. The sample holds 150,000 to 200,000 clones, 50% to 70% seen once. Treatment indicated: oral pan-JAK inhibitor, 5-10 mg twice daily. The sequencing here drew on CD4+ T cells sorted from blood, taken at approximately week 49, from a patient treated with tofacitinib. The source is a human donor with alopecia areata.

The chain has TRBV30 and TRBJ1-6; D unclear. In germline, CDR1 is GTSNPN, CDR2 SVGIG (reference sequence). This CDR3 is built from 12 residues. Trimming shortened V by 5 bases and J by 5 bases, and 7 bases separated the two germline ends. The CDR3: CAWSQDNSPLHF. The CDR3 DNA reads TGTGCCTGGTCACAAGATAATTCACCCCTCCACTTT.

This clone was counted a few times. This rearrangement joins TRBV29-1 to TRBJ2-1; no reliable D call. CDR1 and CDR2 from the germline V gene are SQVTM and ANQGSEA. The CDR3 is 10 amino acids. Deletions cut 7 bases from V and 5 bases from J, with 6 bases between. The CDR3 DNA is TGCAGCGCTTACAACAATGAGCAGTTCTTC. It codes for CSAYNNEQFF.

The rearrangement links TRBV9 to TRBJ1-6; TRBD1 might be the D (5 bases). This CDR3 is built from 15 residues. CDR1 is SGDLS, CDR2 YYNGEE, per germline. Trimming removed 1 base at V and 6 bases at J, with 11 bases between. CDR3 coding DNA: TGTGCCAGCAGCGTACAGGGCCTCGGTAATTCACCCCTCCACTTT. Protein: CASSVQGLGNSPLHF.

The chain carries TRBV5-4 and TRBJ1-2; the match to TRBD1 covers 7 bases. This CDR3 has 14 residues. Germline V CDR1 and CDR2: SGHNT, YYREEE (reference sequence). Losses at the gene ends were 3 bases for V and 7 bases for J; bases not matched to a gene: 9. CDR3 residues: CASSYSRQGGGYTF. The CDR3 DNA is TGTGCCAGCAGCTATTCCCGACAGGGCGGTGGCTACACCTTC. The full variable domain, rest sourced from reference TRBV5-4 and TRBJ1-2, is ETGVTQSPTHLIKTRGQQVTLRCSSQSGHNTVSWYQQALGQGPQFIFQYYREEENGRGNFPPRFSGLQFPNYSSELNVNALELDDSALYLCASSYSRQGGGYTFGSGTRLTVV.

This clone was found a few times. In the same sample, other DNA sequences code for this CDR3. The chain is built from TRBV29-1 and TRBJ1-2; the D gene is possibly TRBD1 (5 bases). The CDR3 covers 12 residues. Per germline, CDR1 SQVTM and CDR2 ANQGSEA. Trimming shortened V by 4 bases and J by 4 bases, and 10 bases separated the two germline ends. CDR3 loop: CSVGGDSYGYTF. In DNA form, the CDR3 reads TGCAGCGTTGGAGGGGATAGCTATGGCTACACCTTC.

The chain recombines TRBV7-8 with TRBJ1-5, with D tentatively TRBD1 (5 bases). Looked up from germline, CDR1 is SGHVS and CDR2 is FQNEAQ. With 5 bases removed from V and 3 bases from J, the gap between germline ends came to 20 bases. The CDR3 is 17 amino acids. Here the CDR3 reads CASSRVGRAGVNQPQHF. Here the CDR3 DNA reads TGTGCCAGCAGCCGCGTCGGCAGGGCTGGGGTCAATCAGCCCCAGCATTTT. The full variable domain, in which reference TRBV7-8 and TRBJ1-5 provide the parts outside the CDR3, is GAGVSQSPRYKVAKRGQDVALRCDPISGHVSLFWYQQALGQGPEFLTYFQNEAQLDKSGLPSDRFFAERPEGSVSTLKIQRTQQEDSAVYLCASSRVGRAGVNQPQHFGDGTRLSIL.

The V call is TRBV2, the J call TRBJ1-6; TRBD1 matches at 7 bases. CDR1 and CDR2 from the germline V gene are SNHLY and FYNNEI. V gave up 0 bases and J gave up 4 bases; unmatched junction bases: 9. The CDR3 has 18 amino acids. In nucleotides, the CDR3 is TGTGCCAGCAGTGAAGCGCTTCAGGCAGGGGGTTATAATTCACCCCTCCACTTT. The encoded protein is CASSEALQAGGYNSPLHF.

J is TRBJ2-2 and V is TRBV11-2; possibly TRBD2 for D (6 bases). CDR1 and CDR2 (germline): SGHAT, FQNNGV. CDR3 size: 13 residues. V lost 7 bases and J 5 bases, leaving 11 bases between the germline ends. CDR3 nucleotide sequence: TGTGCCAGCAACAAAGGAGGGACCGGGGAGCTGTTTTTT. Encoded protein: CASNKGGTGELFF.

This chain links TRBV30 with TRBJ1-1; D remains unclear. Germline assignment: CDR1 GTSNPN and CDR2 SVGIG (reference sequence). This CDR3 is built from 16 residues. Trimming removed 4 bases from V and 1 base from J, with 19 bases in between. CDR3 nucleotides: TGTGCCTGGAACGACAAGGCCTTCAAGGGGAACACTGAAGCTTTCTTT. This sequence encodes CAWNDKAFKGNTEAFF.

This clone is a singleton in its sample. This rearrangement joins TRBV5-6 to TRBJ2-5; D call uncertain. The germline V gene encodes CDR1 SGHDT and CDR2 YYEEEE. The ends were cut back, 5 bases at V and 0 bases at J, with 8 bases in the middle. The CDR3 consists of 13 residues. Written as DNA, the CDR3 is TGTGCCAGCAGTCCTATAAACCAAGAGACCCAGTACTTC. Amino acids: CASSPINQETQYF.

This clone was observed a handful of times. The V and J genes are TRBV5-6 and TRBJ2-3; 7 bases map to TRBD1. CDR3 length: 16 residues. The germline V gene encodes CDR1 SGHDT and CDR2 YYEEEE. The V gene end was trimmed by 4 bases and the J gene end by 1 base; junction bases not matched to a gene: 9. This CDR3 reads CASSPSTGVRTDTQYF. In DNA form, the CDR3 reads TGTGCCAGCAGCCCATCTACAGGGGTGCGCACAGATACGCAGTATTTT.

CDR3 in amino acids: CATSRDRGLGGKETQYF. The CDR3 region has the DNA TGTGCCACCAGCAGAGATCGGGGGCTAGGAGGGAAGGAGACCCAGTACTTC. The chain combines TRBV15 with TRBJ2-5; the D gene could be TRBD1 or TRBD2 (6 bases each). V was trimmed by 0 bases and J by 5 bases, leaving 19 bases between them. Germline assignment: CDR1 LNHNV and CDR2 YYDKDF (reference sequence). This CDR3 has 17 residues.

This chain uses TRBV4-3 with TRBJ2-5; D not certain. CDR1 is LGHNA, CDR2 YSLEER, per germline. V shed 0 bases and J shed 3 bases, with 11 bases lying between them. This CDR3 contains 15 residues. The chain's CDR3 is CASSQEWTLKETQYF. The DNA of the CDR3 is TGCGCCAGCAGCCAAGAATGGACGCTCAAAGAGACCCAGTACTTC.

The chain uses TRBV29-1 and TRBJ1-2; 9 nucleotides line up with TRBD1. The CDR3 is 14 amino acids. Germline trimming cut 5 bases from V and 4 bases from J; bases unmatched to any gene: 8. Looked up from germline, CDR1 is SQVTM and CDR2 is ANQGSEA. The CDR3 loop reads CSVTTGDRAYGYTF. The CDR3 bases are TGCAGCGTTACAACCGGGGACAGGGCCTATGGCTACACCTTC.

The chain employs TRBV13 and TRBJ2-6; maybe TRBD1 (6 bases). The CDR3 sequence is 13 residues long. V lost 6 bases to trimming and J lost 8 bases, with 11 bases between them. The germline V gene encodes CDR1 PRHDT and CDR2 FYEKMQ (reference sequence). CDR3 residues: CASRRGSTNVLTF. The CDR3 DNA reads TGTGCCAGCAGAAGGGGGAGCACCAACGTCCTGACTTTC. Using reference TRBV13 and TRBJ2-6 for the parts outside the CDR3, the full variable domain is AAGVIQSPRHLIKEKRETATLKCYPIPRHDTVYWYQQGPGQDPQFLISFYEKMQSDKGSIPDRFSAQQFSDYHSELNMSSLELGDSALYFCASRRGSTNVLTFGAGSRLTVL.

The chain employs TRBV19 and TRBJ1-4; D gene uncertain. Germline CDR1 and CDR2: LNHDA and SQIVND (reference sequence). This CDR3 is 15 amino acids long. Trimming cost V 6 bases and J 8 bases, with 19 bases left between them. CDR3 DNA: TGTGCCAGTAGCCCTGGAGGCGTGCGAGCCGAAAAACTGTTTTTT. It encodes CASSPGGVRAEKLFF.

In its sample, this clone was seen a few times. V and J are TRBV29-1 and TRBJ2-1, with 8 positions matching TRBD2. This CDR3 region has 13 residues. CDR1 is SQVTM, CDR2 ANQGSEA, per germline. The J segment lost 10 bases and the V segment lost 5 bases, leaving 10 bases of the junction unmatched. The CDR3 sequence: CSVSQRGSREQFF. The DNA for the CDR3 is TGCAGCGTTTCCCAGCGGGGGTCCCGGGAGCAGTTCTTC.